This T cell receptor (beta chain) appears in the sequencing data of a study of Ad26.COV2.S vaccination and SARS-CoV-2 variants (dated by TCRdb to 2020 to 2022). Regarding the complete study: Donors in the vaccine arm were drawn from COV1001, a multicentre, randomized, double-blind, placebo-controlled phase I-IIa trial testing Ad26.COV2.S in healthy adults. A total of roughly 30 samples were included in the TCR-sequenced set, comprising around 19 Ad26.COV2.S vaccine recipients, 5 placebo recipients and 8 SARS-CoV-2 convalescent individuals. Ad26.COV2.S was administered intramuscularly at 5 x 10^10 or 1 x 10^11 viral particles, either as a single shot or as two shots given 56 days apart. Trial participants were randomized into five groups of five, in which low-dose or high-dose Ad26.COV2.S was given once or twice, or placebo was given on both occasions. Investigators remained blinded to trial group allocation during experiments and outcome assessment. Sequencing of the TCRbeta repertoire served to evaluate the specificity and breadth of SARS-CoV-2-reactive T cell receptors following Ad26.COV2.S vaccination.

Including cysteine and phenylalanine, the CDR3 has 14 amino acids. Only CDR3 DNA remains: 42 bases, in frame from the first base. Trimming accounts for 6 bases at V and 7 bases at J, while the number of junction bases matched to no gene is 6. The CDR1 and CDR2 encoded by the germline V gene are SNHLY and FYNNEI. As to this clone: The antigen it recognizes is unknown. It has no much larger one-base neighbor in the sample; base qualities were not kept.

TCRbeta CDR3 regions were sequenced with the immunoSEQ Assay. After extraction, genomic DNA underwent amplification by bias-controlled multiplex PCR, followed by high-throughput sequencing. The authors' pipeline ran thus. To quantify the absolute abundance of every unique TCRbeta CDR3 region, sequences were collapsed and filtered. T cell fraction was estimated by normalizing TCRbeta template counts to usable DNA, which was measured by amplifying reference genes present in all nucleated cells. Repertoire TCRs were annotated as SARS-CoV-2-specific when V gene, CDR3 amino acid sequence and J gene were exactly matched to a known reactive TCR set. The reference SARS-CoV-2 TCR set was derived from MIRA and filtered for enrichment in COVID-19-positive ImmuneCODE repertoires, a step that removed public or cross-reactive TCRs. Using the MIRA antigens, annotated TCRs were further analysed by specific ORF or by position within an ORF. Breadth was defined as annotated unique rearrangements over total unique productive rearrangements; depth was the summed frequency of those rearrangements. Two-sided Wilcoxon rank-sum tests were used to compare TCR breadth between groups. As stored in TCRdb, this immuneACCESS dataset retains in-frame rearrangements with V and J assigned. A fraction of the clones does not appear; measured against another copy, unresolved V genes explain less than half of the discrepancy, and the remainder lacks a known reason. V, J and clone size are taken as reported in that table, and D and trimming were inferred from the DNA itself. A total of around 300,000 clones appear in this sample, around 89% of them only once. The top ten clonotypes cover approximately 5% of the sample.

The study at large found these results: It was noted by the authors that total T cell responses may have been underestimated by the TCR breadth and depth analyses. Spike-specific TCR breadth was higher in Ad26.COV2.S recipients than in placebo recipients (P = 0.0014). Vaccine and placebo recipients had similar non-spike TCR breadth, a finding consistent with the vaccine containing only spike. After vaccination, spike-specific CD8+ and CD4+ T cell responses were reported to show substantial breadth. Comparing responses between vaccine doses or regimens was not something the study was powered to do.

The treatment or condition label on this specimen signifies: roughly 18 received Ad26.COV2.S at low or high dose, single or two shots; five or six received placebo; per-sample allocation not given. Repertoires of vaccine and placebo recipients were sequenced from samples collected on day 63 after the first injection. Between 29 July and 7 August 2020, Cohort 1b enrolled about two dozen adults aged 18-55 years at one site in Boston, USA. As a vaccine, Ad26.COV2.S was a replication-incompetent adenovirus type 26 vector that expressed a prefusion-stabilized SARS-CoV-2 spike protein derived from the original Wuhan strain.

The receptor chain draws on TRBV2 and TRBJ2-1, and 10 junctional nucleotides match TRBD2. Here the sequenced sample was peripheral blood, taken in a trial of Ad26.COV2.S vaccine versus placebo. The receptor was derived from a person aged 18-65 years who received the Ad26.COV2.S COVID-19 vaccine or a placebo. The CDR3 loop reads CASRILAGKNEQFF. In nucleotide form, the sequence is TGTGCCAGCAGAATACTAGCGGGGAAGAATGAGCAGTTCTTC.